This T cell receptor beta chain was sequenced in a study of blood T cell repertoires in COVID-19. Across the study: The origin of the acute and convalescent COVID-19 samples was the United States, Italy and Spain. T cells, B-cell-depleted T cells, or PBMCs provided the cDNA or gDNA that served as material.

This CDR3 has 14 residues. V trimming: 1 base; J trimming: 8 bases; junction bases outside the gene matches: 4. Germline V gene sequence: CDR1 SGHTA, CDR2 FQGNSA. In the original workflow: Reference gene primer amplification in the assay estimated nucleated cell counts. Generated by immunoSEQ multiplex PCR, the TCRdb table keeps only in-frame clones and is missing some. Clonal size and the V and J genes are those of that table, whereas D and trimming came from the DNA. The table records around 210,000 clones, approximately 87% of them present only once. Sample: peripheral blood. J is TRBJ1-2 and V is TRBV7-2; 10 nucleotides align to TRBD1. The sequence was collected from a woman in her 70s with acute or convalescent COVID-19. The CDR3 DNA follows: TGTGCCAGCAGCTTAGGGGGGACAGGGGAAGGCTACACCTTC. Its translation is CASSLGGTGEGYTF.